This section outlines one TCR beta chain sequence together with its context. This sample was included in a study of preoperative IRX-2 immunotherapy in early breast cancer. Sequenced by immunoSEQ multiplex PCR; TCRdb stores in-frame clones only, minus some. The sample has about 780 clones, about four fifths seen once; the top ten hold about 8%. The CDR3 length is 16 residues. Germline V gene lookup returns CDR1 SGHRS and CDR2 YFSETQ. Deletions cut 0 bases from V and 2 bases from J, with 11 bases between. Noted treatment: preoperative locoregional IRX-2 cytokine immunotherapy. The rearrangement links TRBV5-1 to TRBJ2-2, with D possibly called TRBD1 or TRBD2 (5 bases each). Sequences were derived from tumor tissue, sampled before IRX-2 immunotherapy. The TCR comes from a human donor with breast cancer. CDR3 in amino acids: CASSLESGGNTGELFF. The CDR3 DNA reads TGCGCCAGCAGCTTGGAAAGTGGGGGAAACACCGGGGAGCTGTTTTTT.